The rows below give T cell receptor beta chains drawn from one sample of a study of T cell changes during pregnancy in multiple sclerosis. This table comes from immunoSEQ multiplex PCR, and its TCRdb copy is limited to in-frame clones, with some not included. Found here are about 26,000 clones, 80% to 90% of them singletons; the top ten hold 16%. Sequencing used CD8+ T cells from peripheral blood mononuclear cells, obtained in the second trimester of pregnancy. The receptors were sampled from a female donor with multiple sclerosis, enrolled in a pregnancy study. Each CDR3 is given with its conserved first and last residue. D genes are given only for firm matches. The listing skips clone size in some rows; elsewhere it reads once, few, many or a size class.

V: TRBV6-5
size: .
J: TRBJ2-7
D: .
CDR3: CATGGFVIHEQYF
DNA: TGTGCCACCGGGGGTTTTGTGATCCACGAGCAGTACTTC

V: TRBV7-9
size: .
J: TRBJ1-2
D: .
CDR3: CASSPVTGKYYGYTF
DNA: TGTGCCAGCAGCCCAGTCACAGGGAAGTACTATGGCTACACCTTC

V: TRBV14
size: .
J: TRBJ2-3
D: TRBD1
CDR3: CASSQTGGRDTQYF
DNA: TGTGCCAGCAGTCAGACAGGGGGAAGAGATACGCAGTATTTT

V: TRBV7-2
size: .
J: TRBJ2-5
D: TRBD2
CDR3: CASSLDELAGLSETQYF
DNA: TGTGCCAGCAGCTTAGATGAGCTAGCGGGATTGTCGGAGACCCAGTACTTC

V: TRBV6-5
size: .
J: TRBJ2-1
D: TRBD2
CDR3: CASRLGLAGGNEQFF
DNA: TGTGCCAGCAGACTCGGACTAGCGGGAGGAAATGAGCAGTTCTTC

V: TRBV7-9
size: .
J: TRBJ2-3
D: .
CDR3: CASRGTPVGQYF
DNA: TGTGCCAGCAGGGGGACTCCCGTCGGGCAGTATTTT

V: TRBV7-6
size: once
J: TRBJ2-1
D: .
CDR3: CASSLETDNNEQFF
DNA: TGTGCCAGCAGCTTAGAGACAGATAACAATGAGCAGTTCTTC

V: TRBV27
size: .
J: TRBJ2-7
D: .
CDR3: CASSTVNRVYEQYF
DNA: TGTGCCAGCAGTACAGTTAACAGGGTGTACGAGCAGTACTTC

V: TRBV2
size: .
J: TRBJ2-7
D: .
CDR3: CASSQGGGYEQYF
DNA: TGTGCCAGCAGCCAGGGAGGAGGCTACGAGCAGTACTTC

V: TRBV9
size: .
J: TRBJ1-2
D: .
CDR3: CASSVEGTSDPGGYTF
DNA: TGTGCCAGCAGCGTTGAAGGGACTTCCGACCCTGGAGGCTACACCTTC

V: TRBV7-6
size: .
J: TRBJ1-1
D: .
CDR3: CASSLFGYTEAFF
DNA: TGTGCCAGCAGCTTGTTCGGTTACACTGAAGCTTTCTTT

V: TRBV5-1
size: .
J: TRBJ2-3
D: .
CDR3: CASSLSLSVLTDTQYF
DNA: TGCGCCAGCAGCTTATCTCTCTCGGTTTTGACAGATACGCAGTATTTT

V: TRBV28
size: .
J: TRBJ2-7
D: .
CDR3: CASSFGQRSYEQYF
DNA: TGTGCCAGCAGTTTTGGGCAGCGGAGCTACGAGCAGTACTTC

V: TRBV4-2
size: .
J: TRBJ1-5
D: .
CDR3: CASSQMQGGQPQHF
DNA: TGTGCCAGCAGCCAAATGCAGGGAGGGCAGCCCCAGCATTTT

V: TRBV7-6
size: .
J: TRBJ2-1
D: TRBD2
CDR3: CASSRTSGAVNEQFF
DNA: TGTGCCAGCAGCCGAACTAGCGGGGCCGTCAATGAGCAGTTCTTC

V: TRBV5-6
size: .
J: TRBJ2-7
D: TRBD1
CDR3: CASSGQGYEQYF
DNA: TGTGCCAGCAGCGGACAGGGCTACGAGCAGTACTTC

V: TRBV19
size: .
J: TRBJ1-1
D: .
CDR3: CASSQGTEAFF
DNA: TGTGCCAGTTCACAGGGCACTGAAGCTTTCTTT

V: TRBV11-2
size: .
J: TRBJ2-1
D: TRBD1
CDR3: CASRDTQGAFF
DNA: TGTGCCAGCAGAGACACACAGGGGGCGTTCTTC

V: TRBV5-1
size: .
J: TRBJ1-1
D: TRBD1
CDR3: CASSLGDRMNTEAFF
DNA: TGCGCCAGCAGCTTGGGGGACAGGATGAACACTGAAGCTTTCTTT

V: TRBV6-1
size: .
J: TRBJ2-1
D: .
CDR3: CASSDRNPSSYNEQFF
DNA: TGTGCCAGCAGTGACCGAAACCCGAGCTCCTACAATGAGCAGTTCTTC

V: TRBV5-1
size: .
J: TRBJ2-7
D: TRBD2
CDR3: CASSLDTSGSTYEQYF
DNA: TGCGCCAGCAGCTTGGATACTAGCGGGTCCACCTACGAGCAGTACTTC

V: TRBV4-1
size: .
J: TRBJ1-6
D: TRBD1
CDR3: CASSYRGNAMNSPLHF
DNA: TGCGCCAGCAGCTACAGGGGGAACGCTATGAATTCACCCCTCCACTTT

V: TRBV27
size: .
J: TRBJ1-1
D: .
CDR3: CASKGRGGTNTEAFF
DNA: TGTGCCAGCAAGGGGAGGGGGGGAACGAACACTGAAGCTTTCTTT

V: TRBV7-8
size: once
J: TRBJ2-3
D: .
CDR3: CASSLVGTTTDTQYF
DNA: TGTGCCAGCAGCTTAGTAGGAACTACCACAGATACGCAGTATTTT

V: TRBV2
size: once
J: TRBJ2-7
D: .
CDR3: CASSRDDRLIYEQYF
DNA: TGTGCCAGCAGTCGCGACGACAGGTTGATTTACGAGCAGTACTTC

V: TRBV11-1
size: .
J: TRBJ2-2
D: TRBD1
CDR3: CASSLDSGTADTGELFF
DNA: TGTGCCAGCAGCTTAGACTCAGGGACAGCGGACACCGGGGAGCTGTTTTTT

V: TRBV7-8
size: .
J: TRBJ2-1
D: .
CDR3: CASNPVEGGNEQFF
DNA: TGTGCCAGCAACCCTGTCGAGGGAGGAAATGAGCAGTTCTTC

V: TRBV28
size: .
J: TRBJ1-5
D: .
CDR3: CASRPRGVSNQPQHF
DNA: TGTGCCAGCAGGCCTAGAGGCGTAAGCAATCAGCCCCAGCATTTT

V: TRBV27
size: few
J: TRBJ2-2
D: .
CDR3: CASSLRQGASGELFF
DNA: TGTGCCAGCAGTTTACGGCAGGGCGCAAGCGGGGAGCTGTTTTTT

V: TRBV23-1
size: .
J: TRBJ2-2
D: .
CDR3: CASSQSGELFF
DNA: TGCGCCAGCAGTCAATCCGGTGAGCTGTTTTTT

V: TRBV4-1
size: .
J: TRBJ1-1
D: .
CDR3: CASSQVIADLQAFF
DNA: TGCGCCAGCAGCCAAGTCATAGCGGACTTACAAGCTTTCTTT

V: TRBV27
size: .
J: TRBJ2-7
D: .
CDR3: CASSLSRTRALVGGEQYF
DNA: TGTGCCAGCAGTTTATCACGGACCCGGGCCCTAGTCGGAGGCGAGCAGTACTTC

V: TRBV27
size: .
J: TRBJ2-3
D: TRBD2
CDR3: CASSVTLAASTDTQYF
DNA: TGTGCCAGCAGTGTCACGCTAGCGGCTAGCACAGATACGCAGTATTTT

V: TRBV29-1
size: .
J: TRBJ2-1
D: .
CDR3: CSVAWVGKYNEQFF
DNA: TGCAGCGTGGCTTGGGTCGGGAAATACAATGAGCAGTTCTTC

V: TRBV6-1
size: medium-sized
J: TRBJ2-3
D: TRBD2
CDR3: CASSEAAGGTDTQYF
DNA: TGTGCCAGCAGTGAAGCGGCGGGAGGCACAGATACGCAGTATTTT

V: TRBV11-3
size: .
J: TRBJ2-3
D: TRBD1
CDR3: CASSLAGTGGTDTQYF
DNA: TGTGCCAGCAGCTTAGCCGGGACAGGAGGCACAGATACGCAGTATTTT

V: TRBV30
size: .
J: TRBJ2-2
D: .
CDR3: CASTNTGELFF
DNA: TGTGCCTCTACGAACACCGGGGAGCTGTTTTTT

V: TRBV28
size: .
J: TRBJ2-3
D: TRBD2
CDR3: CASSLFLGTNTDTQYF
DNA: TGTGCCAGCAGTTTATTTCTGGGGACTAATACAGATACGCAGTATTTT

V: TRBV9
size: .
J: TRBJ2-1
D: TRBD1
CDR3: CASSDAPDLTGGSYNEQFF
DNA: TGTGCCAGCAGCGATGCCCCGGACTTGACAGGGGGCTCCTACAATGAGCAGTTCTTC

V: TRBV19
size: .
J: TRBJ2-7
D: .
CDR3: CASSMLSTSSYEQYF
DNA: TGTGCCAGTAGTATGCTGTCAACCAGCTCCTACGAGCAGTACTTC

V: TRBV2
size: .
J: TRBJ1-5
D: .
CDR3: CASSEGTTDNQPQHF
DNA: TGTGCCAGCAGTGAAGGGACAACGGACAATCAGCCCCAGCATTTT

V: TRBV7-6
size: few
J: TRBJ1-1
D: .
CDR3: CASSLGQGEAFF
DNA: TGTGCCAGCAGCTTAGGCCAGGGTGAAGCTTTCTTT

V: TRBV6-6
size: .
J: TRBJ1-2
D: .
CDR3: CASSYVQVDGYTF
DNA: TGTGCCAGCAGTTATGTACAGGTCGATGGCTACACCTTC

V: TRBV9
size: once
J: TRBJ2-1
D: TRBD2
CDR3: CASSARAGGPINEQFF
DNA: TGTGCCAGCAGCGCCAGAGCGGGAGGGCCTATCAATGAGCAGTTCTTC

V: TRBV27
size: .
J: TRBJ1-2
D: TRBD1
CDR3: CASSSGFQGGGYTF
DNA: TGTGCCAGCAGCTCAGGGTTTCAGGGGGGTGGCTACACCTTC

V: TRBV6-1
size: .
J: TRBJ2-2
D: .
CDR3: CASSEGGAGELFF
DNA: TGTGCCAGCAGTGAAGGCGGGGCCGGGGAGCTGTTTTTT

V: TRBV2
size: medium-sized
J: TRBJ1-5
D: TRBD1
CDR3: CASSEALRDRAYSNQPQHF
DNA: TGTGCCAGCAGTGAAGCGCTGAGGGACAGGGCTTATAGCAATCAGCCCCAGCATTTT

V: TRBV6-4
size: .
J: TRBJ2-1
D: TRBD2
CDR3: CASSATSGSNEQFF
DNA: TGTGCCAGCAGTGCAACTAGCGGGAGCAATGAGCAGTTCTTC

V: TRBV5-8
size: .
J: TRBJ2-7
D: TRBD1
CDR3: CASSLGTGVYEQYF
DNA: TGTGCCAGCAGCTTGGGGACAGGGGTTTACGAGCAGTACTTC

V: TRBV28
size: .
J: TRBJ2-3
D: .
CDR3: CASEAGGTQYF
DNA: TGTGCCAGCGAGGCTGGAGGTACGCAGTATTTT

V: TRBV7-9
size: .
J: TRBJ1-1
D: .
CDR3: CASSFGRNTEAFF
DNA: TGTGCCAGCAGCTTCGGGAGGAACACTGAAGCTTTCTTT

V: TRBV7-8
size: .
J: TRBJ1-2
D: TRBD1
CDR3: CASSTPDRGEGYGYTF
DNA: TGTGCCAGCAGCACCCCTGACAGGGGAGAAGGCTATGGCTACACCTTC

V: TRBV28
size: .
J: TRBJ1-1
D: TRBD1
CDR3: CAGAESGGFPDTEAFF
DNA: TGTGCCGGCGCGGAGTCAGGGGGCTTTCCGGACACTGAAGCTTTCTTT

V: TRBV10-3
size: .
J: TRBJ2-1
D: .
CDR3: CAISEVQGWHEQFF
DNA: TGTGCCATCAGTGAGGTCCAGGGTTGGCATGAGCAGTTCTTC

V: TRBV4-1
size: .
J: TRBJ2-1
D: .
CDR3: CASSLILLREQQFF
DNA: TGCGCCAGCAGCCTAATCCTATTGAGGGAGCAGCAGTTCTTC

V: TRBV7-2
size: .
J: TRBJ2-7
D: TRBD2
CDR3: CASSSPPSLAGASSYEQYF
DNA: TGTGCCAGCAGCTCCCCCCCATCACTAGCGGGAGCAAGCTCCTACGAGCAGTACTTC

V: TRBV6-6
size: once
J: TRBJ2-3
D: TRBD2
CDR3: CASSSEAGVDTQYF
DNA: TGTGCCAGCAGTTCCGAAGCGGGAGTAGATACGCAGTATTTT

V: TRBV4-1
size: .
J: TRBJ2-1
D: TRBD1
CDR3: CASSQAPGTGIFDEQFF
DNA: TGCGCCAGCAGCCAAGCTCCGGGGACAGGGATTTTTGATGAGCAGTTCTTC

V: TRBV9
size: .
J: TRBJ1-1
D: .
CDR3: CASSSHRDFMNTEAFF
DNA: TGTGCCAGCAGCTCACACAGGGATTTCATGAACACTGAAGCTTTCTTT